Reported below is one T cell receptor beta chain. Its antigen is unknown. Germline V gene lookup returns CDR1 SGDLS and CDR2 YYNGEE. This CDR3 has 14 residues. This sample is drawn from a study of graft-versus-host responses after intestinal transplantation. The method was immunoSEQ multiplex PCR; TCRdb's version includes in-frame clones alone and lacks a portion of them. The sample gives about 120,000 clones, 90% to 95% of which show up once; around 0.12% is in the top ten. The chain joins TRBV9 to TRBJ2-5, with TRBD2 matching over 7 bases. The DNA end favors TRBJ2-7, so the J call may be wrong. Sequencing was performed on unstimulated CD4+ T cells sorted from spleen or lymph node cells, taken before intestinal transplant. This TCR was sampled from a human donor who received an intestinal transplant. CDR3: CASSFREVKDEQYF. CDR3 in DNA: TGTGCCAGCAGTTTTCGGGAGGTTAAGGACGAGCAGTACTTC.